The clone carrying this TCR beta chain was found once. Its specificity is not known. The data were obtained in a study of cytomegalovirus exposure and HLA in healthy donors. Study in general: In a later analysis, the roughly 120 validation repertoires were reported to have used the same platform as the roughly 730 first-cohort repertoires. Study findings and constraints: The investigators catalogued under 200 TCR beta chains as cytomegalovirus-associated.

The repertoire was sequenced with immunoSEQ multiplex PCR; TCRdb's copy has only in-frame clones and lacks some. This sample yields 150,000 to 200,000 clones, of which roughly nine tenths are seen a single time; roughly 6% belongs to the top ten. From germline, CDR1 is SGDLS and CDR2 YYNGEE. Trimming stripped 3 bases from V and 4 bases from J, with 10 bases between. This CDR3 spans 13 amino acids. The gene calls are TRBV9 and TRBJ1-2, with D maybe TRBD1 (5 bases). Sequenced material: PBMCs. The TCR was taken from a woman in her 30s in good health and CMV-seronegative. Written as DNA, the CDR3 is TGTGCCAGCAGCGCCCCCGACAGCTATGGCTACACCTTC. Translated, it gives CASSAPDSYGYTF.